The next 13 T cell receptor beta chains were all read from a single sample in a study of blood T cell repertoires in COVID-19 (TCRdb year 2020). The protocol used for the library was the immunoSEQ multiplex PCR assay. This immuneACCESS table, as held by TCRdb, lists in-frame sequences with V and J called but not all clones. Of the missing ones, under half trace to an unresolved V gene in checked studies; the others have no known cause. This sample gives about 75,000 clones in total; approximately 79% of them show up just once. About 2.5% of the sample belongs to the ten largest clones. Sequenced material: peripheral blood. These receptors were taken from a human donor with acute or convalescent COVID-19. The donor label of this sample is uncertain.

The DNA for the CDR3 is TGTGCCAGCACCGACGGACAGTGGGGTGAAAAACTGTTTTTT. Translating gives CASTDGQWGEKLFF. The V and J genes are TRBV7-8 and TRBJ1-4; possibly TRBD1 for D (6 bases). Trimming removed 7 bases from V and 7 bases from J, with 16 bases in between. The CDR3 runs 14 residues. The germline V gene encodes CDR1 SGHVS and CDR2 FQNEAQ.

This chain links TRBV27 with TRBJ1-1, with D unresolved. The CDR3 is 14 residues long. The V end lost 6 bases, the J end lost 0 bases, and 11 bases lay between the germline ends. Germline CDR1 reads MNHEY; CDR2 reads SMNVEV (reference sequence). CDR3 sequence reads: CASRPQYMNTEAFF. The DNA for the CDR3 is TGTGCCAGCAGACCACAGTACATGAACACTGAAGCTTTCTTT.

This chain uses TRBV5-6 with TRBJ2-1, with 10 nucleotides matching TRBD2. Trimming cost V 7 bases and J 6 bases; bases outside gene matches: 7. The germline gives CDR1 SGHDT, CDR2 YYEEEE. The CDR3 is 14 residues long. The CDR3 sequence is CASLAGGGVNEQFF. CDR3 nucleotide sequence: TGTGCCAGCTTAGCGGGGGGTGGTGTCAATGAGCAGTTCTTC. The full variable domain, its missing parts supplied by reference TRBV5-6 and TRBJ2-1, is DAGVTQSPTHLIKTRGQQVTLRCSPKSGHDTVSWYQQALGQGPQFIFQYYEEEERQRGNFPDRFSGHQFPNYSSELNVNALLLGDSALYLCASLAGGGVNEQFFGPGTRLTVL.

The CDR3 bases are TGTGCCAGCAGCTTGAGGGGGCTTCACACCGGGGAGCTGTTTTTT. Translating gives CASSLRGLHTGELFF. The genes are TRBV12-1 and TRBJ2-2; the table assigns TRBD1, which was not confirmed against the DNA. TRBV12-1 is noted as a pseudogene. This CDR3 has 15 residues.

This clone was counted a few times. This chain joins TRBV3-1 (or the pseudogene TRBV3-2) and TRBJ2-3, with TRBD2 matching 8 bases. Trimming took 2 bases from V and 8 from J; bases not matched to a gene: 6. The germline V gene encodes CDR1 LGHDT and CDR2 YNNKEL (reference sequence). This CDR3 region has 14 residues. The CDR3 is CASSQRGGLSTQYF. The CDR3 bases are TGTGCCAGCAGCCAACGGGGGGGATTGAGTACGCAGTATTTT.

The chain joins TRBV11-3 to TRBJ2-2, with unresolved D. This CDR3 has 13 amino acids. Germline V gives CDR1 SGHNT, CDR2 YENEEA. The germline V and J ends were trimmed by 5 bases and 2 bases, with 6 bases remaining between them. CDR3 residues: CASSITNTGELFF. Here the CDR3 DNA reads TGTGCCAGCAGCATAACAAACACCGGGGAGCTGTTTTTT. Complete variable domain (other parts from reference TRBV11-3 and TRBJ2-2): EAGVVQSPRYKIIEKKQPVAFWCNPISGHNTLYWYLQNLGQGPELLIRYENEEAVDDSQLPKDRFSAERLKGVDSTLKIQPAELGDSAVYLCASSITNTGELFFGEGSRLTVL.

Concerning this clone itself: Sequence at one end of the junction differs from germline and may be a read error. The chain joins TRBV19 to TRBJ1-2; TRBD1 is a possible D gene (5 bases). CDR1 LNHDA and CDR2 SQIVND come from the germline V gene (reference sequence). CDR3 length: 13 amino acids. CDR3 nucleotide sequence: TGTGCCAGTAGTATAGACGGGGACTATGTCTACACCTTC. Protein product: CASSIDGDYVYTF.

This clone was seen a single time. This sequence joins TRBV29-1 and TRBJ2-1; 7 bases agree with TRBD2. Per germline, CDR1 SQVTM and CDR2 ANQGSEA. The CDR3 has 12 residues. V dropped 8 bases and J dropped 6; count of bases not matched to a gene: 7. This CDR3 reads CSLGRGLNEQFF. The CDR3, as DNA: TGCAGCCTGGGGAGGGGACTCAATGAGCAGTTCTTC.

The V gene is TRBV30, the J gene TRBJ2-1; 14 nucleotides align to TRBD2. Germline loops: CDR1 GTSNPN, CDR2 SVGIG (reference sequence). Trimming cost V 5 bases and J 8 bases; bases outside gene matches: 5. The CDR3 is made up of 14 amino acids. The CDR3 bases are TGTGCCTGGCGCGGACTAGCGGGAGGATATGAGCAGTTCTTC. It translates to CAWRGLAGGYEQFF. The variable domain in full, with the rest retrieved from reference TRBV30 and TRBJ2-1, is SQTIHQWPATLVQPVGSPLSLECTVEGTSNPNLYWYRQAAGRGLQLLFYSVGIGQISSEVPQNLSASRPQDRQFILSSKKLLLSDSGFYLCAWRGLAGGYEQFFGPGTRLTVL.

V gene TRBV25-1 combines with J gene TRBJ1-2; 10 nucleotides line up with TRBD1. Germline-derived CDR1 and CDR2 are MGHDK and SYGVNS. This CDR3 is 15 amino acids long. V was clipped by 3 bases and J by 6 bases; unmatched bases: 7. CDR3 DNA: TGTGCCAGCAGTGAGATGACAGGGGGCAACAATGGCTACACCTTC. Amino acid sequence: CASSEMTGGNNGYTF.

The chain employs TRBV30 and TRBJ1-1; TRBD1 matches at 7 bases. With 0 bases clipped from V and 6 bases from J, the junction kept 10 bases outside the gene matches. CDR1 is GTSNPN, CDR2 SVGIG, per germline (reference sequence). The CDR3 covers 15 residues. CDR3 in amino acids: CAWSVRRDRVPEAFF. The CDR3 region has the DNA TGTGCCTGGAGTGTACGGCGAGACAGGGTACCTGAAGCTTTCTTT.

This sequence joins TRBV19 and TRBJ2-7; TRBD1 matches at 8 bases. V dropped 6 bases and J dropped 3; count of bases not matched to a gene: 7. Germline loops: CDR1 LNHDA, CDR2 SQIVND (reference sequence). The CDR3 has 14 residues. CDR3 in DNA: TGTGCCAGTAGCCCCCAAACAGGGGGCTACGAGCAGTACTTC. The encoded protein is CASSPQTGGYEQYF.

The chain carries TRBV11-3 and TRBJ1-5, with 9 nucleotides matching TRBD1. Germline trimming cut 4 bases from V and 2 bases from J; bases unmatched to any gene: 3. Per the germline V gene, CDR1 is SGHNT and CDR2 is YENEEA. The CDR3 length is 15 residues. The CDR3 sequence: CASSWTGEGNQPQHF. In DNA, the CDR3 is TGTGCCAGCAGCTGGACAGGGGAGGGCAATCAGCCCCAGCATTTT.